This note documents a single T cell receptor beta chain sequence. Its antigen is still unknown. No much larger clone exists at a distance of one base, and base qualities are not known. The library was obtained by the immunoSEQ multiplex PCR assay. In most patients, genomic DNA was isolated using the Qiagen DNeasy Blood and Tissue Kit and sent frozen to Adaptive Biotechnologies for TCR sequencing. Adaptive Biotechnologies carried out high-throughput TCR-beta CDR3 sequencing of genomic DNA for most patients. Per the authors' processing: TCR sequencing data were retrieved from Adaptive's ImmunoSEQ software for around 19 patients, whereas a few other patients were processed with MiXCR and VDJtools. To correct CD4 versus CD8 sorting errors, sequences present in both subsets at a frequency ratio below 5:1 were removed. CDR3 nucleotide sequences shared between donor and recipient were removed because their origin could not be assigned. To be classed as alloreactive, a clone needed at least 2-fold expansion over unstimulated cells and a minimum CFSE-low frequency of 0.002% (template counts) or 0.001% (read counts). Mappable clones were those detected in sequenced pre-transplant spleen, lymph node, or MLR CFSE-low populations of the donor or recipient. The cumulative frequency of alloreactive clones was calculated as a percentage of all sequences, weighted by copy number. TCRdb retrieved this table from immuneACCESS and kept in-frame rearrangements only. Not all clones are present; in checked studies, unresolved V genes account for under half, and no reason is known for the remainder. The V and J calls and the clone size are those of that table, but D and trimming were determined from the DNA. A total of 80,000 to 100,000 clones appear in this sample, about nine tenths of them only once. Jointly, the top ten make up approximately 0.11% of the sample.

This sample is part of a study of graft-versus-host responses after intestinal transplantation (dated by TCRdb to the early 2020s). Study-wide context: Recipients received multivisceral, liver-intestinal, or isolated intestinal transplants. Every recipient was given anti-thymocyte globulin induction, followed by approximately three years of maintenance tacrolimus and steroids. After intestinal transplantation, graft-versus-host and host-versus-graft alloreactive T cell clones were followed in the graft, circulation and bone marrow using bulk TCR-beta CDR3 sequencing. To identify alloreactive clones, pre-transplant mixed lymphocyte reaction products were sequenced and compared with unstimulated pre-transplant donor and recipient T cells. The cohort enrolled 20 to 30 intestinal transplant recipients, one of whom was a retransplant, and a few patients without pretransplant specimens were excluded. A peak of at least 4% donor T cells among recipient peripheral blood mononuclear cells was the definition used for donor T cell macrochimerism. Samples from three later patients were sequenced in-house on an Illumina MiSeq with MiXCR processing rather than by the commercial service. Overall study results and their limits: High GvH to HvG T cell clonal ratios were observed in the allografts of patients with donor T cell macrochimerism. GvH clones turned up in recipient bone marrow, with some appearing earlier in ileal mucosa or blood, a pattern consistent with an intestinal mucosal origin. The relatively low number and heterogeneity of intestinal transplant patients limited the conclusions. Early after transplant, peak levels of circulating GvH clones were associated with declines in HvG clones.

The germline V gene specifies SGHTA as CDR1 and FQGTGA as CDR2. Relative to germline, V is 6 bases shorter and J is 5 bases shorter, with 19 bases between their ends. Including the terminal cysteine and phenylalanine, the CDR3 comprises 15 residues. Only CDR3 DNA remains: 45 bases, in frame from the first base. In the paper's terms, the time point label means: cells obtained before transplantation from donor or recipient. CD3+CD4+ and CD3+CD8+ populations were FACS-sorted from unstimulated pre-transplant donor and recipient cells taken from spleen or lymph nodes. Here the sequenced sample was unstimulated CD4+ T cells sorted from spleen or lymph node cells, taken before intestinal transplant. The clonotype comes from a human donor who received an intestinal transplant. The V gene is TRBV7-3 and the J gene is TRBJ1-1; the D gene is possibly TRBD1, with 5 bases matching. The CDR3 protein is CASRQGGVEGTEAFF. The nucleotides are TGTGCCAGCAGACAAGGCGGGGTAGAGGGGACTGAAGCTTTCTTT.